This entry lists 16 T cell receptor beta chains sequenced from one sample in a study of T cell repertoires in cytomegalovirus infection. In TCRdb, the reads were re-called with MiXCR into one record per CDR3 protein. The sample lists about 400,000 distinct CDR3 sequences, 15% to 20% occurring once. Input material: PBMCs. The receptors were gathered from a human donor in good health (CMV status not recorded). Some clones in this sample may be carry-over from other donors' samples.

This clonotype has only a few counts. The chain combines TRBV19 with TRBJ2-2; D not resolved. Trimming took 5 bases from V and 1 from J, leaving 26 bases between them. The CDR3 is made up of 20 amino acids. CDR1 LNHDA and CDR2 SQIVND come from the germline V gene (reference sequence). CDR3 sequence: CASSEETGPLAVLNTGELFF. CDR3 sequence (DNA): TGTGCCAGTAGTGAAGAAACTGGTCCGTTGGCGGTCCTGAACACCGGGGAGCTGTTTTTT.

The chain carries TRBV20-1 and TRBJ2-1; TRBD2 matches at 12 bases. Germline CDR1 is DFQATT and CDR2 is SNEGSKA (reference sequence). V shed 5 bases, J shed 6 bases, and the junction held 2 bases outside the gene matches. The CDR3 runs 13 residues. The CDR3 nucleotides read TGCAGTGCTTGGACTAGCGGGGCCAATGAGCAGTTCTTC. Translation: CSAWTSGANEQFF.

This clonotype appeared a few times. The genes are TRBV19 and TRBJ2-7; 10 bases match TRBD2. With V trimmed by 6 bases and J by 3 bases, 14 bases remained unmatched. CDR3 length: 17 residues. Germline CDR1 LNHDA, CDR2 SQIVND (reference sequence). The CDR3 DNA sequence: TGTGCCAGTAGCCCAGGGGGCCCGGGACTAGCGATCTACGAGCAGTACTTC. As protein: CASSPGGPGLAIYEQYF.

This CDR3 is CATSDFGPGGETQYF. In DNA, the CDR3 is TGTGCCACCAGTGATTTCGGCCCCGGGGGAGAGACCCAGTACTTC. The chain carries TRBV24-1 and TRBJ2-5, with D perhaps TRBD2 (6 bases). This CDR3 spans 15 amino acids. Germline V gene lookup returns CDR1 KGHDR and CDR2 SFDVKD. Trimming removed 1 base at V and 4 bases at J, with 12 bases between.

This sequence joins TRBV19 and TRBJ1-4; D is unclear. There are 15 residues in the CDR3. V lost 6 bases and J 7 bases, leaving 18 bases between the germline ends. Germline V gene lookup returns CDR1 LNHDA and CDR2 SQIVND (reference sequence). CDR3 sequence: CASRNLLGSGEKLFF. CDR3 sequence (DNA): TGTGCCAGTAGAAACCTTCTGGGATCCGGTGAAAAACTGTTTTTT.

This sequence joins TRBV5-5 and TRBJ2-7, with TRBD1 matching over 11 bases. V lost 3 bases to trimming and J lost 5 bases; unmatched junction nucleotides: 4. The CDR3 extends over 14 amino acids. Per germline, CDR1 SGHKS and CDR2 YYEKEE (reference sequence). The CDR3 DNA sequence: TGTGCCAGCAGCTCATCGGGACAGGGGGACGAGCAGTACTTC. This encodes CASSSSGQGDEQYF.

V and J are TRBV19 and TRBJ2-4; D could derive from TRBD1 or TRBD2 (5 bases each). V gave up 7 bases and J gave up 7 bases, with 17 bases separating them. Germline V gene sequence: CDR1 LNHDA, CDR2 SQIVND (reference sequence). The CDR3 runs to 14 residues. The CDR3 spells CASTFKGPGNIQYF. The DNA of the CDR3 is TGTGCCAGTACCTTTAAGGGGCCGGGGAACATTCAGTACTTC.

This clonotype was detected ten times or more. The rearrangement links TRBV20-1 to TRBJ1-6; no firm D call. Trimming shortened V by 0 bases and J by 9 bases, and 21 bases separated the two germline ends. CDR3 length equals 17 residues. The germline V gene encodes CDR1 DFQATT and CDR2 SNEGSKA (reference sequence). The chain's CDR3 is CSARDRLGIPRSSPLHF. CDR3 bases: TGCAGTGCTAGAGACCGCTTAGGGATCCCAAGGAGTTCACCCCTCCACTTT.

There are many counts of this clonotype. This sequence joins TRBV27 and TRBJ1-5; D is undetermined. CDR1 and CDR2 (germline): MNHEY, SMNVEV (reference sequence). The V end was cut by 5 bases, the J end by 7 bases, with 24 bases between. This CDR3 is 17 amino acids long. The CDR3 DNA follows: TGTGCCAGCAGTCCCCGGTGGAGGGAAAGGGATCGACAGCCCCAGCATTTT. Its protein product is CASSPRWRERDRQPQHF.

In its sample, this clonotype was seen a few times. The gene calls are TRBV20-1 and TRBJ2-7, with D perhaps matching TRBD1 (7 bases). This CDR3 region has 13 residues. Deletions cut 5 bases from V and 3 bases from J, with 14 bases between. From germline, CDR1 is DFQATT and CDR2 SNEGSKA (reference sequence). This CDR3 reads CSASDRDFYEQYF. CDR3 bases: TGCAGTGCTTCCGACAGGGACTTCTACGAGCAGTACTTC.

This rearrangement joins TRBV29-1 to TRBJ2-7, with 7 nucleotides matching TRBD2. This CDR3 region has 16 residues. Germline lookup yields CDR1 SQVTM and CDR2 ANQGSEA. After removal of 1 base from V and 2 bases from J, the junction contained 11 bases not matched to a gene. CDR3 nucleotide sequence: TGCAGCGTTGAAGTCCTCTTATGGCGGGAGACCTACGAGCAGTACTTC. It specifies CSVEVLLWRETYEQYF.

This clonotype has more than one count but fewer than ten. The chain joins TRBV20-1 to TRBJ1-5, with D hard to call. Germline V lookup: CDR1 DFQATT, CDR2 SNEGSKA (reference sequence). This CDR3 has 15 amino acids. V gave up 3 bases and J gave up 4 bases, with 16 bases separating them. Here the CDR3 DNA reads TGCAGTGCTAGTTCGGAACCCGGGGAAAATCAGCCCCAGCATTTT. Translating gives CSASSEPGENQPQHF.

The rearrangement joins TRBV5-1 to TRBJ2-1; 8 bases align to TRBD2. V was pared by 4 bases and J by 4 bases, with 1 base of the junction left unmatched. The CDR3 runs 13 residues. The V gene's germline CDR1 is SGHRS and CDR2 YFSETQ. This CDR3 is CASSREGYNEQFF. The CDR3 coding sequence is TGCGCCAGCAGCCGGGAGGGTTACAATGAGCAGTTCTTC.

This sequence joins TRBV4-1 and TRBJ2-1, with no clear D. Trimming cost V 0 bases and J 2 bases, with 8 bases left between them. There are 15 residues in the CDR3. The V gene's germline CDR1 is MGHRA and CDR2 YSYEKL. This CDR3 is CASSQERLAYNEQFF. For the CDR3, the DNA is TGCGCCAGCAGCCAAGAAAGACTGGCCTACAATGAGCAGTTCTTC.

This clonotype was seen ten or more times. V and J are TRBV7-2 and TRBJ2-5, with a weak D call TRBD2 (5 bases). The V and J ends lost 1 base and 5 bases respectively, with 11 bases between them. The CDR3 is made up of 14 amino acids. CDR1 SGHTA and CDR2 FQGNSA come from the germline V gene. CDR3 region: CASSLDRGGETQYF. For the CDR3, the DNA is TGTGCCAGCAGCTTAGACCGAGGAGGCGAGACCCAGTACTTC. Looking up the rest from reference TRBV7-2 and TRBJ2-5 gives the full variable domain: GAGVSQSPSNKVTEKGKDVELRCDPISGHTALYWYRQSLGQGLEFLIYFQGNSAPDKSGLPSDRFSAERTGGSVSTLTIQRTQQEDSAVYLCASSLDRGGETQYFGPGTRLLVL.

This clonotype was detected only a few times. The gene calls are TRBV10-3 and TRBJ2-3; D is possibly TRBD1 (6 bases). The CDR3 sequence is 15 residues long. Germline CDR1 ENHRY, CDR2 SYGVKD. Trimming removed 4 bases at V and 2 bases at J, with 13 bases between. CDR3 nucleotide sequence: TGTGCCATCAGTGCTGGACAGCCGTCCACAGATACGCAGTATTTT. Its protein product is CAISAGQPSTDTQYF.